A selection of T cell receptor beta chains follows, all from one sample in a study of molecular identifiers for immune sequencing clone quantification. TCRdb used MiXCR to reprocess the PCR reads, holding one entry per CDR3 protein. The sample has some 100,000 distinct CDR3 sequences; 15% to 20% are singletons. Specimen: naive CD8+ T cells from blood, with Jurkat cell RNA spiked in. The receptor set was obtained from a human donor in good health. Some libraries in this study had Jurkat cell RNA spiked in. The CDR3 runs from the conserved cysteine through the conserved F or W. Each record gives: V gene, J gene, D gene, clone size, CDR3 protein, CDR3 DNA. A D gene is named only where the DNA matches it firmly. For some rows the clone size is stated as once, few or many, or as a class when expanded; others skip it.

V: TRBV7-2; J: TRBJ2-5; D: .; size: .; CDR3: CASSLTPYQETQYF; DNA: TGTGCCAGCAGCTTAACACCGTACCAAGAGACCCAGTACTTC
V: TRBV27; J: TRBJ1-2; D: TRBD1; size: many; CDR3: CASSYRQGAPTYGYTF; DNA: TGTGCCAGCAGTTACAGACAGGGGGCGCCGACCTATGGCTACACCTTC
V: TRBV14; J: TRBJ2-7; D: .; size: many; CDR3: CASSQDSGLGEQYF; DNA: TGTGCCAGCAGCCAAGATTCGGGCTTAGGTGAGCAGTACTTC
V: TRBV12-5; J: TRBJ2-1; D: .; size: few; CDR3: CASCPGWGDYNEQFF; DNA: TGTGCTAGCTGCCCCGGGTGGGGTGATTACAATGAGCAGTTCTTC
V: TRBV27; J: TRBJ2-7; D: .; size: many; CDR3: CASSFNGEEDEQYF; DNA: TGTGCCAGCAGTTTCAACGGGGAGGAGGACGAGCAGTACTTC
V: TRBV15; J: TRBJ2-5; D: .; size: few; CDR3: CATSRVREYQETQYF; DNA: TGTGCCACCAGCAGAGTCAGGGAATACCAAGAGACCCAGTACTTC
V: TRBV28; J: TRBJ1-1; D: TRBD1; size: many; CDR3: CASSRDSQANTEAFF; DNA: TGTGCCAGCAGCCGGGACAGCCAGGCTAACACTGAAGCTTTCTTT
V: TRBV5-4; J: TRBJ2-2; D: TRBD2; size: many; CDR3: CASGGGDTGELFF; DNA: TGTGCCAGCGGGGGAGGGGACACCGGGGAGCTGTTTTTT
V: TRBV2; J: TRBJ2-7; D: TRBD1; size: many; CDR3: CASAAGTGDRFRPYEQYF; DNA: TGTGCCAGCGCGGCCGGGACAGGGGATCGGTTTCGACCCTACGAGCAGTACTTC
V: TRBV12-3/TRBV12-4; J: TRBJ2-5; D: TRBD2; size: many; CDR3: CASSLLAGHQETQYF; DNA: TGTGCCAGCAGTTTACTAGCGGGACACCAAGAGACCCAGTACTTC
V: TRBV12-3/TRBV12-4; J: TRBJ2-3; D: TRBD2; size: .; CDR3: CASSLSLAGTDTQYF; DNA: TGTGCCAGCAGTTTATCCCTAGCGGGAACAGATACGCAGTATTTT
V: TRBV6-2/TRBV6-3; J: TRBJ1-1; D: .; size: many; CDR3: CASNYGQEAFF; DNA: TGTGCCAGCAATTACGGACAGGAAGCTTTCTTT
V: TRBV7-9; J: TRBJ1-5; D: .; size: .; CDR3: CASSLEDHRGAQHF; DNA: TGTGCCAGCAGCTTAGAAGACCACCGGGGGGCCCAGCATTTT
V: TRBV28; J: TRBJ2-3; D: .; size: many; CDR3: CASSFSRPSTDTQYF; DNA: TGTGCCAGCAGTTTCTCCAGACCTAGCACAGATACGCAGTATTTT
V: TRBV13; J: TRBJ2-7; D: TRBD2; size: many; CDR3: CASSCLREGRYEQYF; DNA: TGTGCCAGCAGCTGTTTGCGGGAGGGCCGGTACGAGCAGTACTTC
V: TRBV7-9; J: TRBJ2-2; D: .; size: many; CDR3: CASSPTVAGELFF; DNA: TGTGCCAGCAGCCCGACGGTGGCCGGGGAGCTGTTTTTT
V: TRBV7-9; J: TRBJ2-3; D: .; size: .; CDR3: CASSLAFGGTDTQYF; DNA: TGTGCCAGCAGCCTCGCGTTTGGGGGCACAGATACGCAGTATTTT
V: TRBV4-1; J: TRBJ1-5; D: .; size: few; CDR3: CASSQDSGNQPQHF; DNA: TGCGCCAGCAGCCAAGATTCGGGGAATCAGCCCCAGCATTTT
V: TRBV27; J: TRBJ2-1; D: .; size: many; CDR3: CASSPRSVPYHEQFF; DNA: TGTGCCAGCAGTCCCAGGAGTGTACCCTACCATGAGCAGTTCTTC
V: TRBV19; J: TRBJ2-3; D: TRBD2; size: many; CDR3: CASSISSGSGDTQYF; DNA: TGTGCCAGTAGTATTTCCAGCGGGAGCGGAGATACGCAGTATTTT
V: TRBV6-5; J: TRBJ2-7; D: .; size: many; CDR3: CASRGHSYEQYF; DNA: TGTGCCAGCAGGGGACACTCCTACGAGCAGTACTTC
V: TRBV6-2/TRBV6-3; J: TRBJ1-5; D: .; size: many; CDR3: CASSRRGTDYQPQHF; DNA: TGTGCCAGCAGCCGCAGGGGTACGGACTATCAGCCCCAGCATTTT
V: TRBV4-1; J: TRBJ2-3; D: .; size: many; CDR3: CASSQAGPAVDTQYF; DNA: TGCGCCAGCAGCCAGGCCGGGCCGGCGGTGGATACGCAGTATTTT
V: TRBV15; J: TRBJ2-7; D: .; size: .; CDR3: CATSSSSITQGSEDELYF; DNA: TGTGCCACCAGCAGCTCTAGTATCACACAGGGTTCGGAGGACGAGCTGTACTTC
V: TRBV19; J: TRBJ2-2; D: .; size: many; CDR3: CASSGTEAWGTGELFF; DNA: TGTGCCAGTAGTGGGACGGAAGCCTGGGGCACCGGGGAGCTGTTTTTT
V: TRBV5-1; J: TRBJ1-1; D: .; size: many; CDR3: CASSEWGALDTEAFF; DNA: TGCGCCAGCAGCGAGTGGGGGGCGTTAGACACTGAAGCTTTCTTT
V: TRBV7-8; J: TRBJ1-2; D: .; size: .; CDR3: CACSPLGRDYGYTF; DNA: TGCGCCTGCAGCCCCCTGGGCAGGGACTATGGCTACACCTTC